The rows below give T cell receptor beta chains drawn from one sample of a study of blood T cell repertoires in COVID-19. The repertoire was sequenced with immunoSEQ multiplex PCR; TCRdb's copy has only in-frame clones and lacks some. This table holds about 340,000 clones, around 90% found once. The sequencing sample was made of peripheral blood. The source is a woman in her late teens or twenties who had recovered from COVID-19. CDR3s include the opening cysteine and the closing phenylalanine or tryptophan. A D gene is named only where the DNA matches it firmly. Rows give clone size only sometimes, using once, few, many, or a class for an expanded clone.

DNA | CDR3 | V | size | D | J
TGTGCCACCAGCCCGGGACAGGGGGTCGGGAGGGCCTTGAATGAGCAGTTCTTC | CATSPGQGVGRALNEQFF | TRBV24-1 | - | TRBD1 | TRBJ2-1
TGTGCCAGCAGCCGATCCCCACTACTAGCGGGCAATGAGCAGTTCTTC | CASSRSPLLAGNEQFF | TRBV11-3 | - | TRBD2 | TRBJ2-1
TGTGCCAGCGATAGAAGAGGGCTGGAAGCTTTCTTT | CASDRRGLEAFF | TRBV5-5 | - | - | TRBJ1-1
TGTGCCAGGGGAGGGTGGACAAACACAGATACGCAGTATTTT | CARGGWTNTDTQYF | TRBV2 | - | TRBD2 | TRBJ2-3
TGTGCCAGCAGCTTACGGGACACTGAAGCTTTCTTT | CASSLRDTEAFF | TRBV5-4 | - | - | TRBJ1-1
TGTGCCAGCAGCCGGGACAGGGGGAACTATGGCTACACCTTC | CASSRDRGNYGYTF | TRBV7-2 | - | TRBD1 | TRBJ1-2
TGTGCCAGCAGCCGATCCCCGCTAGCTAGCGGGAGAACCGGGGAGCTGTTTTTT | CASSRSPLASGRTGELFF | TRBV6-6 | few | TRBD2 | TRBJ2-2
TGTGCCAGCAGCCACGGGACTAGCGGCTACAATGAGCAGTTCTTC | CASSHGTSGYNEQFF | TRBV4-2 | - | TRBD2 | TRBJ2-1
TGTGCCAGCAGCCAGGACAGGGGCAGACTAGCGGATTACACAGATACGCAGTATTTT | CASSQDRGRLADYTDTQYF | TRBV14 | - | - | TRBJ2-3
TGTGCCAGCAGCTTACGACTAGCGGGAACCTACAATGAGCAGTTCTTC | CASSLRLAGTYNEQFF | TRBV7-9 | - | TRBD2 | TRBJ2-1
TGTGCCACCAGTGTTGGGGGAAGGGGGCCAAATCAGCCCCAGCATTTT | CATSVGGRGPNQPQHF | TRBV24-1 | - | TRBD1 | TRBJ1-5
TGTGCCAGCAGCCCCCCCGGGACTAGCGACACAGATACGCAGTATTTT | CASSPPGTSDTDTQYF | TRBV6-2/TRBV6-3 | - | TRBD2 | TRBJ2-3
TGTGCCAGCAGCGAACTAGGGACAGGTCCCGGGCAGTTCTTC | CASSELGTGPGQFF | TRBV7-2 | - | TRBD1 | TRBJ2-1
TGTGCCAGCAGCACGGACAGGGGAGTAGAGACCCAGTACTTC | CASSTDRGVETQYF | TRBV7-9 | - | TRBD1 | TRBJ2-5
TGTGCCAGTAGTCCGAATCAGCCCCAGCATTTT | CASSPNQPQHF | TRBV19 | - | - | TRBJ1-5